This entry lists 22 T cell receptor beta chains sequenced from one sample in a study of T cell responses to AZD1222 COVID-19 vaccine. Here immunoSEQ multiplex PCR was the method, and the copy in TCRdb shows in-frame clones only, minus some. The profile shows around 76,000 clones, 84% of them singletons. Specimen: peripheral blood, collected on day 0 of AZD1222 vaccination. These receptors all stem from an adult in good health.

The chain employs TRBV11-2 and TRBJ1-2, with D possibly matching TRBD1 (5 bases). CDR1 and CDR2 (germline): SGHAT, FQNNGV. V lost 5 bases to trimming and J lost 2 bases, with 15 bases between them. CDR3 length: 15 residues. The DNA of the CDR3 is TGTGCCAGCAGCGGGGAGGTCCAGGGCAACTATGGCTACACCTTC. Protein: CASSGEVQGNYGYTF.

This chain uses TRBV5-1 with TRBJ2-3, with a tentative D call TRBD1 (5 bases). The CDR3 spans 14 residues. Germline-derived CDR1 and CDR2 are SGHRS and YFSETQ. The ends were cut back, 0 bases at V and 4 bases at J, with 9 bases in the middle. The CDR3 here is CASSLAQGSDTQYF. CDR3 DNA: TGCGCCAGCAGCTTGGCCCAGGGCTCAGATACGCAGTATTTT.

The V and J genes are TRBV28 and TRBJ1-6; perhaps TRBD1 as D (6 bases). The CDR3 is 15 amino acids. Deletions cut 2 bases from V and 8 bases from J, with 13 bases between. CDR1 and CDR2 from the germline V gene are MDHEN and SYDVKM. The CDR3 spells CASSLRGLYDSPLHF. The CDR3 region has the DNA TGTGCCAGCAGTTTAAGGGGGTTGTACGATTCACCCCTCCACTTT.

The chain uses TRBV6-5 and TRBJ2-7, with no clear D. Germline V gene sequence: CDR1 MNHEY, CDR2 SVGAGI. The CDR3 spans 15 residues. V was cut by 2 bases and J by 1 base, with 12 bases left in between. CDR3 residues: CASSYQEPQSYEQYF. For the CDR3, the DNA is TGTGCCAGCAGTTACCAGGAGCCACAATCCTACGAGCAGTACTTC.

This chain joins TRBV27 and TRBJ1-2; D remains unclear. The V gene's germline CDR1 is MNHEY and CDR2 SMNVEV (reference sequence). This CDR3 spans 13 amino acids. V shed 5 bases and J shed 8 bases, with 15 bases lying between them. CDR3 coding DNA: TGTGCCAGCAGTCGCGGGTCAGTTGAAGGCTACACCTTC. This gives the protein CASSRGSVEGYTF.

The CDR3 loop reads CSVEDPSNTEAFF. CDR3 DNA: TGCAGCGTTGAAGATCCAAGTAACACTGAAGCTTTCTTT. V and J are TRBV29-1 and TRBJ1-1; D gene ambiguous. This CDR3 is built from 13 residues. Germline CDR1 and CDR2: SQVTM and ANQGSEA. The ends were cut back, 0 bases at V and 2 bases at J, with 7 bases in the middle.

This chain joins TRBV10-3 and TRBJ2-2; D gene unclear. CDR3 length equals 12 residues. The ends were cut back, 7 bases at V and 6 bases at J, with 9 bases in the middle. Germline V gene lookup returns CDR1 ENHRY and CDR2 SYGVKD. This chain's CDR3 is CAITGSPGELFF. As DNA, the CDR3 is TGTGCCATCACGGGTAGCCCCGGGGAGCTGTTTTTT.

The rearrangement joins TRBV7-9 to TRBJ1-1; maybe TRBD1 (6 bases). Trimming took off 8 bases at V and 1 base at J, with 17 bases between the two ends. Looked up from germline, CDR1 is SEHNR and CDR2 is FQNEAQ (reference sequence). This CDR3 has 15 residues. The CDR3 loop is CASHLGTGTNTEAFF. CDR3 bases: TGTGCCAGCCACTTAGGAACAGGGACGAACACTGAAGCTTTCTTT.

V and J are TRBV5-1 and TRBJ1-2, with 9 bases lining up with TRBD1. The CDR3 spans 13 residues. The V gene's germline CDR1 is SGHRS and CDR2 YFSETQ. The J segment lost 8 bases and the V segment lost 4 bases, leaving 6 bases of the junction unmatched. For the CDR3, the DNA is TGCGCCAGCAGCGCCGGACAGGGGATCGGCTACACCTTC. Its translation is CASSAGQGIGYTF.

This clone was observed once. V is TRBV27 and J is TRBJ2-3, with 11 bases that match TRBD2. Germline assignment: CDR1 MNHEY and CDR2 SMNVEV (reference sequence). This CDR3 is 16 amino acids long. V shed 1 base and J 4 bases; nucleotides not matched to a gene: 4. The CDR3 DNA is TGTGCCAGCAGTTTATTTCTAGCGGGGGGCGCAGATACGCAGTATTTT. It encodes CASSLFLAGGADTQYF.

CDR3: CATSGGASLSNYGYTF. The CDR3 DNA sequence: TGTGCCACTAGCGGGGGGGCCAGTCTAAGTAACTATGGCTACACCTTC. This chain links TRBV15 with TRBJ1-2, with D possibly TRBD1 on 6 matching bases. Trimming took 9 bases from V and 1 from J, leaving 21 bases between them. This CDR3 is built from 16 residues. From germline, CDR1 is LNHNV and CDR2 YYDKDF (reference sequence).

This clone was counted only a few times. This chain joins TRBV30 and TRBJ2-7; TRBD1 matches 7 bases. The CDR3 is made up of 14 amino acids. CDR1 is GTSNPN and CDR2 is SVGIG in the germline V gene (reference sequence). V trimming: 4 bases; J trimming: 5 bases; junction bases outside the gene matches: 11. CDR3 protein: CAWTNKGAVNEQYF. As DNA, the CDR3 is TGTGCCTGGACAAACAAGGGGGCCGTAAACGAGCAGTACTTC.

This sequence joins TRBV28 and TRBJ2-7; 8 bases map to TRBD1. This CDR3 has 12 amino acids. The germline V gene has CDR1 MDHEN and CDR2 SYDVKM. With V trimmed by 5 bases and J by 6 bases, 3 bases remained unmatched. Written as DNA, the CDR3 is TGTGCCAGCAGTCGACAGGGGACCGAGCAGTACTTC. As protein: CASSRQGTEQYF.

In its sample, this clone was seen a few times. The junction departs from germline at one end; a sequencing error may be responsible. J is TRBJ1-3 and V is TRBV2; possible D gene TRBD1, 6 bases. The CDR3 consists of 16 residues. The germline gives CDR1 SNHLY, CDR2 FYNNEI. CDR3 protein: CASSEGGLRGRNTIYF. CDR3 bases: TGTGCCAGCAGCGAAGGGGGACTCAGGGGTCGAAACACCATATATTTT.

The CDR3 DNA sequence: TGTGCCAGCAGTTCGTCCCCCTCAGGGTTCTACACCTTC. Translation: CASSSSPSGFYTF. The chain has TRBV6-2 or TRBV6-3 and TRBJ1-2; tentatively, D is TRBD1 (5 bases). V was shortened by 4 bases and J by 10 bases, with 16 bases between the two germline ends. The V gene's germline CDR1 is MNHEY and CDR2 SVGEGT. The CDR3 is made up of 13 amino acids.

The V call is TRBV5-4, the J call TRBJ2-3, with TRBD2 identical over 8 bases. Looked up from germline, CDR1 is SGHNT and CDR2 is YYREEE (reference sequence). The CDR3 runs to 18 residues. With 5 bases clipped from V and 5 bases from J, the junction kept 19 bases outside the gene matches. CDR3 sequence: CASSPGGSGAPGGDTQYF. The CDR3 DNA follows: TGTGCCAGCAGTCCCGGGGGTAGCGGGGCCCCGGGAGGAGATACGCAGTATTTT.

The chain recombines TRBV7-2 with TRBJ2-1; the match to TRBD1 covers 7 bases. The V and J ends lost 3 bases and 6 bases, in that order; junction bases with no gene match: 5. The CDR3 length is 14 residues. Germline-derived CDR1 and CDR2 are SGHTA and FQGNSA. DNA for the CDR3: TGTGCCAGCAGCTTCGACGGGACAGTCAATGAGCAGTTCTTC. This sequence encodes CASSFDGTVNEQFF. Together with reference TRBV7-2 and TRBJ2-1, the CDR3 gives the full variable domain: GAGVSQSPSNKVTEKGKDVELRCDPISGHTALYWYRQSLGQGLEFLIYFQGNSAPDKSGLPSDRFSAERTGGSVSTLTIQRTQQEDSAVYLCASSFDGTVNEQFFGPGTRLTVL.

The CDR3: CASSEGPRQGSYGYTF. For the CDR3, the DNA is TGTGCCAGCAGTGAAGGCCCTCGACAGGGATCCTATGGCTACACCTTC. The chain carries TRBV2 and TRBJ1-2, with TRBD1 matching 7 bases. The CDR3 consists of 16 residues. Germline V gene data show CDR1 as SNHLY and CDR2 as FYNNEI. V was pared by 1 base and J by 4 bases, with 9 bases of the junction left unmatched.

The chain couples TRBV18 to TRBJ1-4, with D unresolved. Germline loops: CDR1 KGHSH, CDR2 LQKENI. With 4 bases removed from V and 0 bases from J, the gap between germline ends came to 9 bases. This CDR3 has 15 amino acids. For the CDR3, the DNA is TGTGCCAGCTCACTCACAGCTACAACTAATGAAAAACTGTTTTTT. This sequence encodes CASSLTATTNEKLFF.

This clone turned up a few times. The chain employs TRBV30 and TRBJ1-1; D not certain. The CDR3 loop spans 14 amino acids. The V gene lost 0 bases and the J gene lost 0 bases, with 8 bases spanning the gap. The germline gives CDR1 GTSNPN, CDR2 SVGIG (reference sequence). This CDR3 reads CAWSVPAMNTEAFF. DNA of the CDR3: TGTGCCTGGAGTGTTCCCGCCATGAACACTGAAGCTTTCTTT.

The gene calls are TRBV5-1 and TRBJ2-5; TRBD2 matches at 10 bases. CDR3 size: 16 residues. Germline CDR1 SGHRS, CDR2 YFSETQ. With 0 bases clipped from V and 1 base from J, the junction kept 3 bases outside the gene matches. CDR3 nucleotides: TGCGCCAGCAGCTTGGTCGCTAGCGGGGGCCAAGAGACCCAGTACTTC. Residues: CASSLVASGGQETQYF.

This clone has only one observation. The rearrangement joins TRBV2 to TRBJ1-3, with D unresolved. The CDR3 contains 12 residues. Trimming pared 0 bases from V and 7 bases from J, leaving 4 bases between. The germline CDR1 and CDR2 sequences are SNHLY and FYNNEI. CDR3 region: CASSEAGNTIYF. The DNA of the CDR3 is TGTGCCAGCAGTGAAGCAGGGAACACCATATATTTT.